A selection of T cell receptor beta chains follows, all from one sample in a study of early T cells in non-severe SARS-CoV-2 infection. From the 5' RACE reads, TCRdb called clonotypes with MiXCR, one entry per CDR3 protein. Of 65,000 to 95,000 distinct CDR3 sequences in the sample, over 9% were seen once. Material for sequencing was whole blood. The receptors come from an adult who was a healthcare worker with PCR-confirmed SARS-CoV-2 infection or an uninfected control (not recorded which). Each CDR3 is given with its conserved first and last residue. A D gene is named only where the DNA matches it firmly. A row's size may be missing; if present it is once, few, many or a size class.

cdr3_nt: TGTGCCAGCAGCTCGCCTACTAGCGCGAACAATGAGCAGTTCTTC
cdr3_aa: CASSSPTSANNEQFF
d_call: TRBD2
v_call: TRBV11-2
j_call: TRBJ2-1
clone_size: few

cdr3_nt: TGCAGTGCAACTTCTTCGTTCGGGACAGGGGGGAATGAGCAGTTCTTC
cdr3_aa: CSATSSFGTGGNEQFF
d_call: TRBD1
v_call: TRBV20-1
j_call: TRBJ2-1
clone_size: -

cdr3_nt: TGCGCCAGCAGCAGGACTAGCGGGAGTGGTCTGGGGAGCACAGATACGCAGTATTTT
cdr3_aa: CASSRTSGSGLGSTDTQYF
d_call: TRBD2
v_call: TRBV5-1
j_call: TRBJ2-3
clone_size: many

cdr3_nt: TGTGCCAGCAGCCCGACATTCTCCTCTGGAAACACCATATATTTT
cdr3_aa: CASSPTFSSGNTIYF
d_call: -
v_call: TRBV7-9
j_call: TRBJ1-3
clone_size: many

cdr3_nt: TGCAGTGCTGTATCCCCGAGGGGTGGAGCGGGAGGAAGGGAGCAGTACTTC
cdr3_aa: CSAVSPRGGAGGREQYF
d_call: TRBD2
v_call: TRBV20-1
j_call: TRBJ2-7
clone_size: -

cdr3_nt: TGCAGTGCTCAGCAAGGGACGGGAAATCAGCCCCAGCATTTT
cdr3_aa: CSAQQGTGNQPQHF
d_call: -
v_call: TRBV20-1
j_call: TRBJ1-5
clone_size: many

cdr3_nt: TGTGCCGTTGTAGGGACGAACACCGGGGAGCTGTTTTTT
cdr3_aa: CAVVGTNTGELFF
d_call: -
v_call: TRBV12-3/TRBV12-4
j_call: TRBJ2-2
clone_size: many

cdr3_nt: TGTGCCTGGGACCCCGCGTCTAGCGGACCTACCGGGGAGCTGTTTTTT
cdr3_aa: CAWDPASSGPTGELFF
d_call: TRBD2
v_call: TRBV30
j_call: TRBJ2-2
clone_size: many

cdr3_nt: TGTGCCGGCAGTGAGCGGGAGAGGGTGTACAATGAGCAGTTCTTC
cdr3_aa: CAGSERERVYNEQFF
d_call: TRBD2
v_call: TRBV28
j_call: TRBJ2-1
clone_size: once

cdr3_nt: TGTGCCAGCAGTGGGACCCGTTACGAGCAGTACTTC
cdr3_aa: CASSGTRYEQYF
d_call: -
v_call: TRBV6-2/TRBV6-3
j_call: TRBJ2-7
clone_size: many

cdr3_nt: TGCAGCGTTGTGGACACCTACGAGCAGTACTTC
cdr3_aa: CSVVDTYEQYF
d_call: -
v_call: TRBV29-1
j_call: TRBJ2-7
clone_size: many

cdr3_nt: TGTGCCAGCAGTTTAAGGCAGGGTCCCTACGAGCAGTACTTC
cdr3_aa: CASSLRQGPYEQYF
d_call: -
v_call: TRBV27
j_call: TRBJ2-7
clone_size: few

cdr3_nt: TGCGCCAGCAGCACGGGCCTGAACACTGAAGCTTTCTTT
cdr3_aa: CASSTGLNTEAFF
d_call: -
v_call: TRBV5-1
j_call: TRBJ1-1
clone_size: few

cdr3_nt: TGTGCCAGCAGCTTCGGGGACAGACAAGAGACCCAGTACTTC
cdr3_aa: CASSFGDRQETQYF
d_call: TRBD1
v_call: TRBV5-6
j_call: TRBJ2-5
clone_size: -

cdr3_nt: TGTGCCAGCAGCTTAGTCTTGTTCGAGCAGTTCTTC
cdr3_aa: CASSLVLFEQFF
d_call: -
v_call: TRBV7-2
j_call: TRBJ2-1
clone_size: many

cdr3_nt: TGTGCCAGCAGCGCCGGGACTAGCGGGACCGGGGAGCTGTTTTTT
cdr3_aa: CASSAGTSGTGELFF
d_call: TRBD2
v_call: TRBV5-4
j_call: TRBJ2-2
clone_size: many

cdr3_nt: TGTGCCAGCGAGGGGGCAGTCAATCAGCCCCAGCATTTT
cdr3_aa: CASEGAVNQPQHF
d_call: TRBD1
v_call: TRBV6-1
j_call: TRBJ1-5
clone_size: many

cdr3_nt: TGTGCCAGCAGCTCCCGGACAGACTATGGCTACACCTTC
cdr3_aa: CASSSRTDYGYTF
d_call: -
v_call: TRBV7-9
j_call: TRBJ1-2
clone_size: few

cdr3_nt: TGCAGTGCTTTGGGGGGTCAAAACACTGAAGCTTTCTTT
cdr3_aa: CSALGGQNTEAFF
d_call: -
v_call: TRBV20-1
j_call: TRBJ1-1
clone_size: few

cdr3_nt: TGCGCCAGCAGCTTGGGCGGGATTGGGCACAATGAGCAGTTCTTC
cdr3_aa: CASSLGGIGHNEQFF
d_call: -
v_call: TRBV5-1
j_call: TRBJ2-1
clone_size: -

cdr3_nt: TGTGCCAGCAGTCCCCCTCGGATAGCGGGAGTTGAGACCCAGTACTTC
cdr3_aa: CASSPPRIAGVETQYF
d_call: TRBD2
v_call: TRBV6-5
j_call: TRBJ2-5
clone_size: -

cdr3_nt: TGTGCCAGCTCAAGGAATGATCCAGGCTCGGCGGGCCAGCAGTATTTT
cdr3_aa: CASSRNDPGSAGQQYF
d_call: -
v_call: TRBV18
j_call: TRBJ2-3
clone_size: -

cdr3_nt: TGTGCCAGCAGTTCAGCGGGAGGGCCCTACAATGAGCAGTTCTTC
cdr3_aa: CASSSAGGPYNEQFF
d_call: TRBD2
v_call: TRBV2
j_call: TRBJ2-1
clone_size: many